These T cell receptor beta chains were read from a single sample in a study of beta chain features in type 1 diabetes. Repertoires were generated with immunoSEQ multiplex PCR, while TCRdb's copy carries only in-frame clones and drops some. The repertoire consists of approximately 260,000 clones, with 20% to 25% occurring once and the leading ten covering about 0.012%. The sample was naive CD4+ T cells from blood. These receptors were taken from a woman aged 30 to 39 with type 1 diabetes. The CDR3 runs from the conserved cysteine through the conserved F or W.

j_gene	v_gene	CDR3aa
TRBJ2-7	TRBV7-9	CASSLLAGGPYEQYF
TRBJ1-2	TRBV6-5	CASITQGAGYTF
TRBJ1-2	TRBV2	CASRARDRGYGYTF
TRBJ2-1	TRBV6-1	CASRDGLAGYNEQFF
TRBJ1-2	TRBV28	CASRWGLGGYTF
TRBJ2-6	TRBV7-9	CASSKDGTGANVLTF
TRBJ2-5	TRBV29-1	CSVDRAGRETQYF
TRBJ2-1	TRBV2	CASRQGSSYNEQFF
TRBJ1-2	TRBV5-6	CASSREGGYTF
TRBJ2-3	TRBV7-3	CASSLTSGTDTQYF
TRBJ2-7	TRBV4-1	CASSRGLASYEQYF
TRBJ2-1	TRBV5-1	CASSYSPRLAREQFF
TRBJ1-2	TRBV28	CASTSRDVYGYTF
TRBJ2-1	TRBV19	CASSPRQGGSGRNEQFF
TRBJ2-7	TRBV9	CASSVEASGRQEQYF
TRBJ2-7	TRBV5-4	CASSQVGGPSYEQYF
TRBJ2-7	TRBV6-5	CASSPGTGRYEQYF
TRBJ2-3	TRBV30	CAWSDLRGTDTQYF
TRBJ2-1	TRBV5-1	CASSLAGSRGGEQFF
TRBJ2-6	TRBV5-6	CASSSPPTGEATF
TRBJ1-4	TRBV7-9	CASSSGQGDEKLFF
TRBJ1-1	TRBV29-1	CSVEGQGWHPEAFF
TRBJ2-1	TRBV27	CASSPGLAGMGNEQFF
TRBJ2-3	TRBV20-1	CSAATDTQYF
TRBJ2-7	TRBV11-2	CASSLVVRAYEQYF
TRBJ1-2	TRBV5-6	CASSATDLYGYTF
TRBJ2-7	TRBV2	CASSPLAGPYEQYF
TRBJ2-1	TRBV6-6	CASSYSLATQFF
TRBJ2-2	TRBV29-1	CSVGPSFNTGELFF
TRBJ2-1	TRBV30	CAWSLIQDEQFF
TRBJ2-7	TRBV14	CASSLQLASDEQYF
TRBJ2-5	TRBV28	CASSLWEPLAGGETQYF
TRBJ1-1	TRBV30	CAWSVLEIAEAFF
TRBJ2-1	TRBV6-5	CASSSPGQGLREQFF